The 18 T cell receptor beta chains below come from one sample, sequenced in a study of T cells in localized non-small cell lung cancer. This table comes from immunoSEQ multiplex PCR, and its TCRdb copy is limited to in-frame clones, with some not included. The sample lists 4,600 or so clones; over 25% were seen once. The sample in question was lung tumor tissue, obtained before any cancer treatment. The receptors shown here come from a man aged 35-75 years with stage III squamous cell lung carcinoma.

V is TRBV25-1 and J is TRBJ1-6, with 8 nucleotides matching TRBD1. Trimming at V came to 5 bases and at J to 5 bases, leaving 2 bases not matched to a gene. There are 14 residues in the CDR3. Per germline, CDR1 MGHDK and CDR2 SYGVNS. CDR3 sequence (DNA): TGTGCCAGCAGTCCGGGACAGGATAATTCACCCCTCCACTTT. Amino acids: CASSPGQDNSPLHF.

This clone has only a few counts. This chain connects TRBV19 to TRBJ1-6; D unclear. Trimming shortened V by 6 bases and J by 7 bases, and 10 bases separated the two germline ends. Germline V gene sequence: CDR1 LNHDA, CDR2 SQIVND (reference sequence). The CDR3 loop spans 13 amino acids. CDR3 amino acids: CASREGSNSPLHF. CDR3 bases: TGTGCCAGTAGGGAGGGCTCCAATTCACCCCTCCACTTT.

This chain links TRBV15 with TRBJ2-3; D is perhaps TRBD1 (5 bases). Deletions cut 0 bases from V and 0 bases from J, with 10 bases between. The CDR3 spans 16 residues. Germline V gene lookup returns CDR1 LNHNV and CDR2 YYDKDF (reference sequence). CDR3 sequence reads: CATSRDATGSTDTQYF. The CDR3 region has the DNA TGTGCCACCAGCAGAGATGCTACAGGCAGCACAGATACGCAGTATTTT.

The V gene is TRBV11-3, the J gene TRBJ1-6, with TRBD1 matching over 8 bases. The V gene's germline CDR1 is SGHNT and CDR2 YENEEA. The CDR3 has 15 residues. Trimming at V came to 7 bases and at J to 7 bases, leaving 9 bases not matched to a gene. CDR3 sequence reads: CASKPRTGQNSPLHF. Written as DNA, the CDR3 is TGTGCCAGCAAACCGAGGACAGGGCAAAATTCACCCCTCCACTTT.

This clone was detected only a few times. The V gene is TRBV11-1, the J gene TRBJ2-2; 9 bases fit TRBD2. Germline CDR1 SGHAT, CDR2 FQDESV (reference sequence). The CDR3 totals 17 residues. Trimming cost V 1 base and J 4 bases; bases outside gene matches: 7. In DNA form, the CDR3 reads TGTGCCAGCAGCTTAGTCGGTAGCGGGGGATCCACCGGGGAGCTGTTTTTT. Its translation: CASSLVGSGGSTGELFF.

This clone ranks as medium-sized. The rearrangement uses TRBV11-3 and TRBJ2-7; a possible D gene is TRBD2 (6 bases). Trimming took 5 bases from V and 7 from J, leaving 18 bases between them. Germline V gene lookup returns CDR1 SGHNT and CDR2 YENEEA. The CDR3 runs 14 residues. The CDR3 here is CASSQAGGGHEQYF. CDR3 bases: TGTGCCAGCAGCCAAGCCGGTGGAGGGCATGAGCAGTACTTC. The full variable domain, completed using reference TRBV11-3 and TRBJ2-7, is EAGVVQSPRYKIIEKKQPVAFWCNPISGHNTLYWYLQNLGQGPELLIRYENEEAVDDSQLPKDRFSAERLKGVDSTLKIQPAELGDSAVYLCASSQAGGGHEQYFGPGTRLTVT.

The gene calls are TRBV19 and TRBJ1-1; D gene uncertain. The germline V and J ends were trimmed by 3 bases and 3 bases, with 8 bases remaining between them. The germline V gene has CDR1 LNHDA and CDR2 SQIVND (reference sequence). CDR3 length equals 13 residues. The CDR3, as DNA: TGTGCCAGTAGTATTGTTCTTTACACTGAAGCTTTCTTT. It specifies CASSIVLYTEAFF. Drawing the rest from reference TRBV19 and TRBJ1-1, the complete variable domain is DGGITQSPKYLFRKEGQNVTLSCEQNLNHDAMYWYRQDPGQGLRLIYYSQIVNDFQKGDIAEGYSVSREKKESFPLTVTSAQKNPTAFYLCASSIVLYTEAFFGQGTRLTVV.

This clone was counted between two and nine times. CDR3 DNA sequence: TGTGCCAGCAGGATCGGCGGGGCTACTCAAGAGACCCAGTACTTC. Protein product: CASRIGGATQETQYF. The chain joins TRBV6-8 to TRBJ2-5; tentatively, D is TRBD2 (6 bases). Germline-derived CDR1 and CDR2 are MNHGY and SAAAGT. CDR3 length equals 15 residues. The germline V and J ends were trimmed by 6 bases and 2 bases, with 16 bases remaining between them.

The rearrangement links TRBV5-1 to TRBJ1-1; D not resolved. Germline CDR1 SGHRS, CDR2 YFSETQ. This CDR3 region has 15 residues. Trimming removed 0 bases from V and 1 base from J, with 10 bases in between. The CDR3 DNA is TGCGCCAGCAGCTTGGGAAACAGCCGGAACACTGAAGCTTTCTTT. It translates to CASSLGNSRNTEAFF.

In its sample, this clone was seen a few times. The rearrangement joins TRBV6-8 to TRBJ2-3; TRBD2 aligns across 11 bases. Germline trimming cut 5 bases from V and 6 bases from J; bases unmatched to any gene: 13. The CDR3 consists of 17 residues. Germline assignment: CDR1 MNHGY and CDR2 SAAAGT. As DNA, the CDR3 is TGTGCCAGCAGTGGGACGCCTAGCGGGGGGCCCAGGGATACGCAGTATTTT. It is translated as CASSGTPSGGPRDTQYF.

This clone was observed a handful of times. The rearrangement links TRBV19 to TRBJ2-5; D call uncertain. Germline CDR1 LNHDA, CDR2 SQIVND (reference sequence). The CDR3 extends over 14 amino acids. Trimming pared 2 bases from V and 4 bases from J, leaving 11 bases between. The CDR3 coding sequence is TGTGCCAGTAGTATAAGCCAGGCCGGAGAGACCCAGTACTTC. This codes for CASSISQAGETQYF. Full variable domain (remainder filled in from reference TRBV19 and TRBJ2-5): DGGITQSPKYLFRKEGQNVTLSCEQNLNHDAMYWYRQDPGQGLRLIYYSQIVNDFQKGDIAEGYSVSREKKESFPLTVTSAQKNPTAFYLCASSISQAGETQYFGPGTRLLVL.

This clone was recorded a few times. The V call is TRBV2, the J call TRBJ1-3; TRBD1 matches 7 bases. Losses at the gene ends were 6 bases for V and 5 bases for J; bases not matched to a gene: 7. Germline values: CDR1 SNHLY, CDR2 FYNNEI. This CDR3 has 14 amino acids. In nucleotides, the CDR3 is TGTGCCAGCAGCTCGACAGGGTCTAGAAACACCATATATTTT. It is translated as CASSSTGSRNTIYF.

In nucleotides, the CDR3 is TGTGCCAGCAGCGTAGGCCCAGGTCTGAACACCGGGGAGCTGTTTTTT. Its translation is CASSVGPGLNTGELFF. V usage is TRBV9 and J usage is TRBJ2-2; D is unresolved. This CDR3 is 16 amino acids long. Germline V gives CDR1 SGDLS, CDR2 YYNGEE. The V end was cut by 0 bases, the J end by 1 base, with 10 bases between.

This clone was counted only a few times. This chain links TRBV7-1 with TRBJ2-7; a possible D gene is TRBD1 (6 bases). TRBV7-1 is placed among ORFs of uncertain function. The CDR3 contains 14 residues. V lost 4 bases and J lost 3, with 13 bases in between. CDR3 region: CASSLAGTFYEQYF. CDR3 coding DNA: TGTGCCAGCAGCTTGGCCGGGACATTCTACGAGCAGTACTTC.

In its sample, this clone is large (0.1 to 1%). V is TRBV19 and J is TRBJ1-6; possible D gene TRBD1, 5 bases. Trimming took off 4 bases at V and 3 bases at J, with 10 bases between the two ends. The CDR3 runs to 15 residues. CDR1 and CDR2 (germline): LNHDA, SQIVND (reference sequence). Here the CDR3 DNA reads TGTGCCAGTAGTACCCGGGACTTCTATAATTCACCCCTCCACTTT. Translated, it gives CASSTRDFYNSPLHF.

This clone was found a few times. The rearrangement uses TRBV19 and TRBJ2-7; 8 bases fit TRBD1. V was pared by 5 bases and J by 4 bases, with 7 bases of the junction left unmatched. The CDR3 loop spans 14 amino acids. Germline V lookup: CDR1 LNHDA, CDR2 SQIVND (reference sequence). DNA for the CDR3: TGTGCCAGTAGTGCCGGGACAGGACCGTACGAGCAGTACTTC. Translation gives CASSAGTGPYEQYF.

V is TRBV10-2 and J is TRBJ1-3; D gene ambiguous. The CDR3 contains 13 residues. Germline lookup yields CDR1 WSHSY and CDR2 SAAADI. Between the trimmed V and J ends, which lost 5 bases and 4 bases, there was a span of 9 bases. This CDR3 is CASSQGLGNTIYF. Written as DNA, the CDR3 is TGCGCCAGCAGTCAAGGGCTGGGAAACACCATATATTTT.

The CDR3, as DNA: TGTGCCAGCAGTGAAGCCTCGGTGGGATATGGCTACACCTTC. The encoded protein is CASSEASVGYGYTF. The chain joins TRBV6-1 to TRBJ1-2; D is undetermined. Per germline, CDR1 MNHNS and CDR2 SASEGT. V was pared by 0 bases and J by 5 bases, with 10 bases between. This CDR3 contains 14 residues.